This T cell receptor (beta chain) was identified in a study of shared clonotypes between healthy human individuals. Across the study: The study used three CD4 naive, three CD4 memory, two CD8 naive and one CD8 memory plate per donor.

As for this clone: Its specificity is unknown.

Study observations and caveats: Relative to clonotypes present in all four donors, those not shared had lower generation probabilities.

Losses at the gene ends were 5 bases for V and 7 bases for J; bases not matched to a gene: 8. Per the germline V gene, CDR1 is SNHLY and CDR2 is FYNNEI. This CDR3 comprises 14 residues. The method was immunoSEQ multiplex PCR; TCRdb's version includes in-frame clones alone and lacks a portion of them. This sample carries some 2,500,000 clones, approximately 93% of them seen once, and the ten largest clones take about 0.34%. The chain joins TRBV2 to TRBJ2-4, with 7 bases matching TRBD1. This TCR came from a man younger than 35 in good health. Some clones in this sample may be carry-over from other donors' samples. The sample taken for sequencing was naive CD4+ T cells from PBMCs. Subset: CD45RA+ positively selected. CDR3 nucleotides: TGTGCCAGCAGTTACGACAGGGTAGGGAACATTCAGTACTTC. As protein: CASSYDRVGNIQYF.